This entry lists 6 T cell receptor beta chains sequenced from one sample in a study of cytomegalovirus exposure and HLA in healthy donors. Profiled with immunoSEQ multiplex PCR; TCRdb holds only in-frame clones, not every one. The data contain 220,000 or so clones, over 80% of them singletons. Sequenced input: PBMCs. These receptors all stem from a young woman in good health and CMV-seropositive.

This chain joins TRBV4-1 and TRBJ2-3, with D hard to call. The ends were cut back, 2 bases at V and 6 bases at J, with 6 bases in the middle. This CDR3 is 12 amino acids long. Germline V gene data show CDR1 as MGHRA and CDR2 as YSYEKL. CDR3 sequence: CASSQSSDTQYF. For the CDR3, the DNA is TGCGCCAGCAGCCAAAGTTCGGATACGCAGTATTTT.

The CDR3 sequence: CASSLVSGKETQYF. CDR3 in DNA: TGTGCCAGCAGCTTAGTCTCAGGGAAAGAGACCCAGTACTTC. The chain joins TRBV13 to TRBJ2-5, with a tentative D call TRBD1 (5 bases). Trimming removed 1 base from V and 3 bases from J, with 9 bases in between. Germline V gene data show CDR1 as PRHDT and CDR2 as FYEKMQ (reference sequence). The CDR3 consists of 14 residues.

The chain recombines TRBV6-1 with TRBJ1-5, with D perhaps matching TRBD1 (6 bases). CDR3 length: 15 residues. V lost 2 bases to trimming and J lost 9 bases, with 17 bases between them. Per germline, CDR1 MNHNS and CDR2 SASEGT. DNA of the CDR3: TGTGCCAGCAGTGAAATGGGGGCGACTCGGGCGCCCCAGCATTTT. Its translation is CASSEMGATRAPQHF.

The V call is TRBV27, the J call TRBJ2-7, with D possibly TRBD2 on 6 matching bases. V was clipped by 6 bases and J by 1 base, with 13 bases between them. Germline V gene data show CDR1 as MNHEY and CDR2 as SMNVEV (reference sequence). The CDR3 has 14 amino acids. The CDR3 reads CASRNTGLSYEQYF. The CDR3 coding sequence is TGTGCCAGCAGAAATACAGGACTATCCTACGAGCAGTACTTC.

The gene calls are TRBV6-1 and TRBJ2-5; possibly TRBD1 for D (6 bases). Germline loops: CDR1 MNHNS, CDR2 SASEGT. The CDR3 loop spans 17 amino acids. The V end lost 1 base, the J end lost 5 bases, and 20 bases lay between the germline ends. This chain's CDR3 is CASSEVPMTGRGETQYF. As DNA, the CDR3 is TGTGCCAGCAGTGAAGTCCCCATGACAGGAAGGGGGGAGACCCAGTACTTC.

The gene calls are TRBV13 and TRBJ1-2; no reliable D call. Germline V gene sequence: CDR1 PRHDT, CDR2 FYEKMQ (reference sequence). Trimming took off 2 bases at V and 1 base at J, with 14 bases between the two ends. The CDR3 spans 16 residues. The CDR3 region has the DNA TGTGCCAGCAGCTTAAGGGTGCAGGAGCTTAACTATGGCTACACCTTC. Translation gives CASSLRVQELNYGYTF.